This paragraph reports one TCR beta chain. This specimen belongs to a study of blood T cell repertoires in COVID-19. Losses at the gene ends were 1 base for V and 3 bases for J; bases not matched to a gene: 7. Germline CDR1 reads SEHNR; CDR2 reads FQNEAQ (reference sequence). The CDR3 is 16 residues long. Some clones are missing from TCRdb's copy, which holds only in-frame ones; the method was immunoSEQ multiplex PCR. The table records 180,000 or so clones, 87% of them present only once. Sequenced material: peripheral blood. This clonotype was sampled from a young man with active or convalescent COVID-19. The J gene is TRBJ2-7, the V gene TRBV7-9, with 9 nucleotides matching TRBD2. Written as DNA, the CDR3 is TGTGCCAGCAGCTTAGTGACTAGCGGACGATTCTACGAGCAGTACTTC. Protein: CASSLVTSGRFYEQYF. Filled out from reference TRBV7-9 and TRBJ2-7, the complete variable domain reads DTGVSQNPRHKITKRGQNVTFRCDPISEHNRLYWYRQTLGQGPEFLTYFQNEAQLEKSRLLSDRFSAERPKGSFSTLEIQRTEQGDSAMYLCASSLVTSGRFYEQYFGPGTRLTVT.